The T cell receptor beta chain under discussion was sequenced for a study of cytomegalovirus exposure and HLA in healthy donors. Broader study findings: In vitro, three CMV-associated chains proved specific for CMV antigens. It was shown in a later analysis that HLA-associated TCR beta chains were more clonally expanded than other, equally common chains. For TCR beta chains, V- and J-gene trimming was later linked to a missense DCLRE1C variant. The presence/absence work took it that sequencing depth was about the same across donors.

The germline gives CDR1 LGHNA, CDR2 YNFKEQ. This CDR3 is built from 13 residues. The ends were cut back, 2 bases at V and 4 bases at J, with 6 bases in the middle. Vbeta (60) and Jbeta (13) primers were used in the PCR. The table came from immunoSEQ multiplex PCR; TCRdb's copy has only in-frame clones and leaves some out. The data show 200,000 to 250,000 clones, with 80% to 90% seen just once and around 3% held by the top ten. This clone was counted between two and nine times. Its specificity is not known. Sequencing was done on a sample of PBMCs. This sequence originates from a man aged 25-45 years in good health and CMV-seronegative. The J gene is TRBJ1-3, the V gene TRBV4-2, with D unresolved. In DNA form, the CDR3 reads TGTGCCAGCAGCCAACGAGAGGGAAACACCATATATTTT. Protein sequence: CASSQREGNTIYF.